This T cell receptor beta chain was sequenced in a study of OX40 agonist ivuxolimab in advanced cancers. Background on the study: Head and neck, renal cell, melanoma or hepatocellular carcinoma were the cancers that dose-escalation patients had. Study conclusions and caveats: Partial responders at 0.1-3.0 mg/kg showed near-lowest clonal expansion. The study observed clonal expansion of CD4+ and CD8+ blood T cells by week 6 at 0.1 to 3.0 mg/kg.

As regards this clone: Its antigen is currently unknown.

Here immunoSEQ multiplex PCR was the method, and the copy in TCRdb shows in-frame clones only, minus some. The sample holds 70,000 to 90,000 clones, 85% seen once. The sequenced sample was CD4+ or CD8+ T cells sorted from blood, obtained in a trial of the OX40 agonist ivuxolimab. The receptor comes from an adult with an advanced solid tumor such as melanoma, head and neck, liver or kidney cancer.

This chain's CDR3 is CASTPSSGGTSGETQYF. CDR3 DNA: TGCGCCAGCACCCCTTCGAGCGGGGGGACATCGGGAGAGACCCAGTACTTC. The chain has TRBV5-1 and TRBJ2-5; 9 nucleotides agree with TRBD2. The V gene end was trimmed by 6 bases and the J gene end by 4 bases; junction bases not matched to a gene: 16. Germline CDR1 reads SGHRS; CDR2 reads YFSETQ. The length of the CDR3 is 17 residues.